Listed here are 9 T cell receptor beta chains from one sample, sequenced in a study of shared clonotypes between healthy human individuals (dated by TCRdb to 2020 to 2021). The library came from the immunoSEQ multiplex PCR assay. TCRdb took this table from immuneACCESS and kept in-frame rearrangements with V and J called. Such tables lack part of the clones; where checked against another copy, unresolved V genes explain under half of the gap, and the rest is unexplained. This sample lists around 2.1 million clones; almost 96% were detected once. Jointly, the top ten make up over 0.1% of the sample. The sample was naive CD4+ T cells sorted from blood. This specimen's cell subset or site label, interpreted: CD45RA+ positively selected. The receptor source for this set is a man younger than 35 in good health.

The gene calls are TRBV7-9 and TRBJ2-7; D may be TRBD1 (6 bases). Germline loops: CDR1 SEHNR, CDR2 FQNEAQ (reference sequence). The V gene lost 5 bases and the J gene lost 5 bases, with 13 bases spanning the gap. The CDR3 runs 13 residues. The CDR3 sequence is CASSHGTPDEQYF. CDR3 DNA: TGTGCCAGCAGCCACGGGACACCGGACGAGCAGTACTTC.

The rearrangement uses TRBV9 and TRBJ2-2; tentatively, D is TRBD2 (6 bases). The CDR3 loop spans 16 amino acids. Trimming left V 2 bases short and J 6 bases short, with 17 bases between. Germline CDR1 reads SGDLS; CDR2 reads YYNGEE. The CDR3 loop is CASSVNLGGGAGELFF. The CDR3 coding sequence is TGTGCCAGCAGCGTCAACCTGGGGGGAGGAGCCGGGGAGCTGTTTTTT.

V usage is TRBV30 and J usage is TRBJ2-3; 7 bases map to TRBD1. The CDR3 spans 11 residues. Germline V CDR1 and CDR2: GTSNPN, SVGIG (reference sequence). The ends lost 3 bases at V and 9 bases at J; junction bases unmatched: 3. The CDR3 DNA sequence: TGTGCCTGGAGCCGACAGGGAACGCAGTATTTT. This gives the protein CAWSRQGTQYF.

This chain's CDR3 is CASSLERTGGKAGELFF. CDR3 DNA: TGTGCCAGCAGCTTGGAGAGGACAGGGGGCAAGGCCGGGGAGCTGTTTTTT. This sequence joins TRBV5-4 and TRBJ2-2; 11 nucleotides match TRBD1. V gave up 0 bases and J gave up 6 bases; unmatched junction bases: 7. CDR3 length: 17 amino acids. The germline gives CDR1 SGHNT, CDR2 YYREEE (reference sequence).

The count of this clone is one. J is TRBJ2-1 and V is TRBV4-1, with TRBD2 matching 12 bases. The germline V gene has CDR1 MGHRA and CDR2 YSYEKL. V lost 3 bases, J lost 9 bases, and 6 bases stayed unmatched. The CDR3 length is 15 residues. CDR3 protein: CASSHGTSGRLEQFF. In DNA, the CDR3 is TGCGCCAGCAGCCACGGGACTAGCGGGCGTCTTGAGCAGTTCTTC.

This chain joins TRBV6-1 and TRBJ2-7; TRBD1 might be the D (5 bases). CDR3 size: 17 residues. V was pared by 8 bases and J by 2 bases, with 25 bases between. CDR1 and CDR2 from the germline V gene are MNHNS and SASEGT. CDR3 coding DNA: TGTGCCAGCCGTGGCGGACACCTAGTTTCCTTCCCCTACGAGCAGTACTTC. It translates to CASRGGHLVSFPYEQYF.

The chain joins TRBV6-1 to TRBJ1-5, with 7 bases matching TRBD1. CDR3 size: 15 residues. Germline values: CDR1 MNHNS, CDR2 SASEGT. The J segment lost 6 bases and the V segment lost 6 bases, leaving 11 bases of the junction unmatched. The CDR3: CASSPGGIGSQPQHF. As DNA, the CDR3 is TGTGCCAGCAGCCCAGGGGGGATAGGTAGTCAGCCCCAGCATTTT.

The chain is built from TRBV1 and TRBJ1-1. TRBV1 is termed a pseudogene. This CDR3 comprises 11 residues. CDR3 sequence (DNA): TGCACCAGCAGCCAATCTCCCCAAGCTTTCTTT. Encoded protein: CTSSQSPQAFF.

V gene TRBV2 combines with J gene TRBJ2-7; D is possibly TRBD2 (5 bases). Germline CDR1 is SNHLY and CDR2 is FYNNEI. The CDR3 is made up of 13 amino acids. Trimming left V 7 bases short and J 7 bases short, with 17 bases between. The CDR3 nucleotides read TGTGCCAGCAAGTATTTCGGGGTTTTTGAGCAGTACTTC. Protein sequence: CASKYFGVFEQYF. The entire variable domain, with the rest obtained from reference TRBV2 and TRBJ2-7, is as follows: EPEVTQTPSHQVTQMGQEVILRCVPISNHLYFYWYRQILGQKVEFLVSFYNNEISEKSEIFDDQFSVERPDGSNFTLKIRSTKLEDSAMYFCASKYFGVFEQYFGPGTRLTVT.